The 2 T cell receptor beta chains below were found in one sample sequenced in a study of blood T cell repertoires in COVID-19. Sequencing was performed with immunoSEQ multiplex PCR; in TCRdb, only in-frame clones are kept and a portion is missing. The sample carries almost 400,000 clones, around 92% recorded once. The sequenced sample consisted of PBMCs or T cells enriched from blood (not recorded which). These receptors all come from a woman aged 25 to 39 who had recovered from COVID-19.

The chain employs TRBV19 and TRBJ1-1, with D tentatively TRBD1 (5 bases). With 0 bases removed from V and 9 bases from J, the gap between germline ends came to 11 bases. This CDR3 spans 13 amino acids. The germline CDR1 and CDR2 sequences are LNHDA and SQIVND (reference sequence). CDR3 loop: CASSIETGAQAFF. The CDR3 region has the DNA TGTGCCAGTAGTATAGAAACAGGTGCACAAGCTTTCTTT.

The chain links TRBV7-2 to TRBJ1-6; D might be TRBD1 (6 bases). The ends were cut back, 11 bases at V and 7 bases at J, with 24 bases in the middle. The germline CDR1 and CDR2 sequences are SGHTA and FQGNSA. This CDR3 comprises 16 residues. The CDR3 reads CAVQEGGRGANSPLHF. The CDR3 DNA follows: TGTGCCGTGCAGGAGGGGGGGAGGGGTGCAAATTCACCCCTCCACTTT.